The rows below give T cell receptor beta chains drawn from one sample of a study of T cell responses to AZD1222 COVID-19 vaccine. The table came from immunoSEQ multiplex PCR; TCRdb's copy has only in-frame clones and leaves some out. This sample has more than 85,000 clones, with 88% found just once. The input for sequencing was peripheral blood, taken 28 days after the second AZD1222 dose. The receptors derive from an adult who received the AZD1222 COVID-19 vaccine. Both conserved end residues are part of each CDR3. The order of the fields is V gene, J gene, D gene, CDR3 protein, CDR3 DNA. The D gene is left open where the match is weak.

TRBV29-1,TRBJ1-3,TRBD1,CSVRTGVYSGNTIYF,TGCAGCGTACGAACAGGGGTTTATTCTGGAAACACCATATATTTT
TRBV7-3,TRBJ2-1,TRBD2,CASSPGLRNNEQFF,TGTGCCAGCAGCCCGGGACTAAGAAACAATGAGCAGTTCTTC
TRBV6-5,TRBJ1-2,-,CASSSAGVYGYTF,TGTGCCAGCAGTTCGGCAGGGGTATATGGCTACACCTTC
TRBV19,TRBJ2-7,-,CASSIRGRSGGYEQYF,TGTGCCAGTAGTATTAGGGGCAGAAGCGGCGGCTACGAGCAGTACTTC
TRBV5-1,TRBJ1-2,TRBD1,CASSVDRTGYGYTF,TGCGCCAGCAGCGTGGACAGGACGGGCTATGGCTACACCTTC
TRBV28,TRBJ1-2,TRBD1,CASSADNRGLDGYTF,TGTGCCAGCAGCGCCGACAACAGGGGGCTGGATGGCTACACCTTC
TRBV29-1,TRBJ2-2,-,CSVEVETYTGELFF,TGCAGCGTTGAGGTGGAAACTTACACCGGGGAGCTGTTTTTT
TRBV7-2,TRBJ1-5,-,CASSTYNQPQHF,TGTGCCAGCAGCACGTATAATCAGCCCCAGCATTTT
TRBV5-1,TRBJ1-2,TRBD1,CASSSGTGTYGYTF,TGCGCCAGCAGCTCCGGGACAGGGACCTATGGCTACACCTTC
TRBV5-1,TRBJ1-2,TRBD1,CASRQGPDYGYTF,TGCGCCAGCAGACAGGGGCCAGACTATGGCTACACCTTC
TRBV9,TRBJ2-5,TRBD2,CASSVAGGPWETQYF,TGTGCCAGCAGCGTAGCGGGAGGGCCCTGGGAGACCCAGTACTTC
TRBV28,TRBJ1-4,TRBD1,CASSPTGGTTNEKLFF,TGTGCCAGCAGTCCCACAGGGGGAACGACTAATGAAAAACTGTTTTTT
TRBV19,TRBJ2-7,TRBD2,CASKNSGRPYEQYF,TGTGCCAGTAAAAATAGCGGGAGGCCCTACGAGCAGTACTTC